The 32 T cell receptor beta chains in this list originate from one sample, sequenced in a study of T cell responses to AZD1222 COVID-19 vaccine. Method: immunoSEQ multiplex PCR; TCRdb's copy keeps in-frame clones and lacks some. The data contain 60,000 to 95,000 clones, around 87% of them singletons. Source: peripheral blood, taken 28 days after the second AZD1222 dose. Receptor source: an adult who received the AZD1222 COVID-19 vaccine.

The chain couples TRBV7-3 to TRBJ2-3; 8 bases are a match to TRBD2. This CDR3 region has 16 residues. V shed 0 bases and J 1 base; nucleotides not matched to a gene: 3. Germline V gives CDR1 SGHTA, CDR2 FQGTGA. The CDR3 nucleotides are TGTGCCAGCAGCTTAACGCCCGGGGGGGGCACAGATACGCAGTATTTT. Translating it yields CASSLTPGGGTDTQYF.

The V gene is TRBV6-1, the J gene TRBJ1-5; D unclear. Germline CDR1 reads MNHNS; CDR2 reads SASEGT. The CDR3 has 15 amino acids. Trimming took 1 base from V and 0 from J, leaving 7 bases between them. CDR3 in DNA: TGTGCCAGCAGTGAAGGACTGAATAGCAATCAGCCCCAGCATTTT. Its protein is CASSEGLNSNQPQHF.

The chain couples TRBV3-1 (or the pseudogene TRBV3-2) to TRBJ1-3, with D unresolved. CDR3 length: 14 residues. In germline, CDR1 is LGHDT, CDR2 YNNKEL (reference sequence). Deletions cut 2 bases from V and 3 bases from J, with 8 bases between. The CDR3 is CASSQTGFGNTIYF. The DNA for the CDR3 is TGTGCCAGCAGCCAAACGGGCTTTGGAAACACCATATATTTT.

This chain uses TRBV19 with TRBJ2-2; D assignment may be TRBD1 or TRBD2 (5 bases each). Trimming stripped 10 bases from V and 0 bases from J, with 15 bases between. The CDR3 length is 15 residues. Germline CDR1 reads LNHDA; CDR2 reads SQIVND (reference sequence). The CDR3 here is CATHPGTPNTGELFF. In nucleotides, the CDR3 is TGTGCCACCCACCCCGGGACCCCGAACACCGGGGAGCTGTTTTTT.

The genes are TRBV7-9 and TRBJ1-1, with TRBD1 matching 7 bases. The CDR3 loop spans 14 amino acids. The J segment lost 2 bases and the V segment lost 1 base, leaving 1 base of the junction unmatched. The V gene's germline CDR1 is SEHNR and CDR2 FQNEAQ (reference sequence). CDR3 sequence: CASSLGDSNTEAFF. CDR3 DNA sequence: TGTGCCAGCAGCTTAGGGGACAGTAACACTGAAGCTTTCTTT.

The chain carries TRBV9 and TRBJ2-2; TRBD1 is a possible D gene (5 bases). With 0 bases removed from V and 5 bases from J, the gap between germline ends came to 14 bases. In germline, CDR1 is SGDLS, CDR2 YYNGEE. The CDR3 runs to 16 residues. CDR3 region: CASSVDRTPGTGELFF. The CDR3 bases are TGTGCCAGCAGCGTAGACAGGACCCCTGGGACCGGGGAGCTGTTTTTT.

The sample holds a few counts of this clone. CDR3 nucleotide sequence: TGTGCCAGCAGTTATGGTGTGACCCAGTACTTC. Its protein product is CASSYGVTQYF. This rearrangement joins TRBV6-2 or TRBV6-3 to TRBJ2-5; D gene ambiguous. The V gene lost 3 bases and the J gene lost 7 bases, with 6 bases spanning the gap. The CDR3 spans 11 residues. Per germline, CDR1 MNHEY and CDR2 SVGEGT.

J is TRBJ2-5 and V is TRBV7-3, with 10 bases lining up with TRBD1. J gave up 5 bases and V 3 bases, and 3 bases lay outside the gene matches. The CDR3 is made up of 14 amino acids. Germline V gene data show CDR1 as SGHTA and CDR2 as FQGTGA. The CDR3 is CASSLTGGGETQYF. CDR3 bases: TGTGCCAGCAGCTTGACAGGGGGCGGGGAGACCCAGTACTTC.

The chain uses TRBV5-8 and TRBJ2-7, with 13 bases aligning to TRBD2. The length of the CDR3 is 17 residues. CDR1 and CDR2 from the germline V gene are SGHTS and YDEGEE. V gave up 4 bases and J gave up 7 bases; unmatched junction bases: 14. Here the CDR3 DNA reads TGTGCCAGCAGCCCCAAAAACCCGGGACTAGCGGGAAAAGAGCAGTACTTC. This sequence encodes CASSPKNPGLAGKEQYF.

This chain joins TRBV19 and TRBJ1-1; D is perhaps TRBD1 (5 bases). Germline values: CDR1 LNHDA, CDR2 SQIVND (reference sequence). Trimming cost V 7 bases and J 5 bases, with 14 bases left between them. The CDR3 is 13 residues long. The CDR3 coding sequence is TGTGCCAGTAATGAGGGGACGTTGACTGAAGCTTTCTTT. Protein sequence: CASNEGTLTEAFF.

This chain joins TRBV30 and TRBJ2-2; 7 positions match TRBD2. Germline values: CDR1 GTSNPN, CDR2 SVGIG (reference sequence). This CDR3 contains 16 residues. The ends lost 3 bases at V and 1 base at J; junction bases unmatched: 8. CDR3 coding DNA: TGTGCCTGGAGATTACTGGGGGGGATGAACACCGGGGAGCTGTTTTTT. It encodes CAWRLLGGMNTGELFF.

The chain links TRBV29-1 to TRBJ1-1, with a possible D match to TRBD1 (6 bases). The ends were cut back, 4 bases at V and 4 bases at J, with 16 bases in the middle. CDR1 and CDR2 from the germline V gene are SQVTM and ANQGSEA. This CDR3 is 14 amino acids long. CDR3 residues: CSVVYRVRSTEAFF. CDR3 in DNA: TGCAGCGTTGTTTACAGGGTAAGATCCACTGAAGCTTTCTTT.

The chain joins TRBV19 to TRBJ1-1, with TRBD1 matching 10 bases. Germline CDR1 and CDR2: LNHDA and SQIVND (reference sequence). CDR3 size: 14 residues. V lost 6 bases and J lost 2; bases outside the gene matches: 3. CDR3 sequence: CASRGQGLNTEAFF. CDR3 DNA sequence: TGTGCCAGTAGGGGACAGGGGTTAAACACTGAAGCTTTCTTT.

CDR3 in amino acids: CASTSGNTIYF. CDR3 sequence (DNA): TGTGCCAGCACGAGCGGAAACACCATATATTTT. The rearrangement uses TRBV3-1 (or the pseudogene TRBV3-2) and TRBJ1-3; D uncertain. V lost 7 bases, J lost 4 bases, and 5 bases lay in between. The CDR3 runs to 11 residues. CDR1 is LGHDT and CDR2 is YNNKEL in the germline V gene (reference sequence).

The rearrangement uses TRBV3-1 (or the pseudogene TRBV3-2) and TRBJ1-2, with D uncertain. Germline lookup yields CDR1 LGHDT and CDR2 YNNKEL (reference sequence). V lost 3 bases, J lost 3 bases, and 8 bases lay in between. The CDR3 runs 13 residues. Here the CDR3 reads CASSHRTDYGYTF. The CDR3 nucleotides are TGTGCCAGCAGCCATCGAACAGACTATGGCTACACCTTC.

In this sample, this clone turned up once. The rearrangement links TRBV3-1 (or the pseudogene TRBV3-2) to TRBJ2-5; D assignment may be TRBD1 or TRBD2 (5 bases each). V was cut by 0 bases and J by 2 bases, with 13 bases left in between. From germline, CDR1 is LGHDT and CDR2 YNNKEL (reference sequence). This CDR3 has 16 amino acids. The CDR3 sequence is CASSQEGREFQETQYF. CDR3 nucleotide sequence: TGTGCCAGCAGCCAAGAGGGCAGGGAGTTTCAAGAGACCCAGTACTTC.

This chain connects TRBV5-4 to TRBJ2-6; D is uncertain. The length of the CDR3 is 17 residues. CDR1 and CDR2 from the germline V gene are SGHNT and YYREEE (reference sequence). The V end lost 3 bases, the J end lost 3 bases, and 16 bases lay between the germline ends. CDR3: CASSWIWTRGGANVLTF. The CDR3 DNA sequence: TGTGCCAGCAGCTGGATCTGGACCCGAGGTGGGGCCAACGTCCTGACTTTC.

J is TRBJ2-7 and V is TRBV24-1; 7 nucleotides align to TRBD1. Germline trimming cut 3 bases from V and 1 base from J; bases unmatched to any gene: 2. Germline V gene lookup returns CDR1 KGHDR and CDR2 SFDVKD. The CDR3 runs to 14 residues. The CDR3 bases are TGTGCCACCAGTGATCCGGGACAGTCCTACGAGCAGTACTTC. Translated: CATSDPGQSYEQYF.

This clone has only a few counts. The chain is built from TRBV28 and TRBJ1-1; TRBD1 is a possible D gene (5 bases). Germline CDR1 is MDHEN and CDR2 is SYDVKM. CDR3 length: 14 amino acids. Trimming removed 3 bases from V and 3 bases from J, with 11 bases in between. CDR3 sequence reads: CASSLGLGDTEAFF. CDR3 coding DNA: TGTGCCAGCAGTTTGGGGCTCGGGGACACTGAAGCTTTCTTT.

The V and J genes are TRBV7-3 and TRBJ2-1; tentative D call: TRBD2 (6 bases). Germline CDR1 SGHTA, CDR2 FQGTGA. Trimming stripped 5 bases from V and 9 bases from J, with 17 bases between. The CDR3 runs 14 residues. The CDR3 DNA follows: TGTGCCAGCAGCCCACTTTTGGGGGGAGCTGAGCAGTTCTTC. Protein: CASSPLLGGAEQFF.

J is TRBJ2-2 and V is TRBV29-1; possible D gene TRBD1, 6 bases. V shed 6 bases and J shed 6 bases, with 11 bases lying between them. CDR3 length equals 12 residues. CDR1 is SQVTM and CDR2 is ANQGSEA in the germline V gene. CDR3 residues: CSVNEGAGELFF. CDR3 nucleotide sequence: TGCAGCGTGAACGAGGGGGCCGGGGAGCTGTTTTTT.

The gene calls are TRBV3-1 (or the pseudogene TRBV3-2) and TRBJ1-3, with D perhaps matching TRBD1 (5 bases). V lost 3 bases and J 3 bases, leaving 12 bases between the germline ends. This CDR3 spans 15 amino acids. Germline values: CDR1 LGHDT, CDR2 YNNKEL (reference sequence). The CDR3 loop reads CASSQTGPVGNTIYF. CDR3 bases: TGTGCCAGCAGCCAGACGGGACCGGTTGGAAACACCATATATTTT.

This chain links TRBV2 with TRBJ1-2, with a weak D call TRBD1 (5 bases). The CDR3 runs to 13 residues. Between the trimmed V and J ends, which lost 6 bases and 4 bases, there was a span of 12 bases. Per germline, CDR1 SNHLY and CDR2 FYNNEI. This CDR3 reads CASREGLTYGYTF. CDR3 DNA: TGTGCCAGCAGGGAGGGGCTAACCTATGGCTACACCTTC.

The V and J genes are TRBV6-1 and TRBJ2-7; D gene unclear. Per the germline V gene, CDR1 is MNHNS and CDR2 is SASEGT. This CDR3 has 15 amino acids. V lost 0 bases and J 5 bases, leaving 14 bases between the germline ends. CDR3 loop: CASSEAVGDIDEQYF. Written as DNA, the CDR3 is TGTGCCAGCAGTGAAGCGGTCGGAGATATAGACGAGCAGTACTTC.

The chain uses TRBV10-3 and TRBJ2-5; D is possibly TRBD1 or TRBD2 (5 bases each). In germline, CDR1 is ENHRY, CDR2 SYGVKD. CDR3 size: 13 residues. Trimming cost V 9 bases and J 2 bases, with 13 bases left between them. CDR3 protein: CAITRTPQETQYF. The CDR3 DNA is TGTGCCATAACTAGGACACCTCAAGAGACCCAGTACTTC.

This sequence joins TRBV7-2 and TRBJ1-3, with TRBD1 matching 9 bases. Per germline, CDR1 SGHTA and CDR2 FQGNSA. Germline trimming cut 5 bases from V and 4 bases from J; bases unmatched to any gene: 6. CDR3 length: 15 residues. As DNA, the CDR3 is TGTGCCAGCAGCCACGGGACAGGGAAGGGAAACACCATATATTTT. Translating it yields CASSHGTGKGNTIYF. Based on the CDR3 plus reference TRBV7-2 and TRBJ1-3, the full variable domain is GAGVSQSPSNKVTEKGKDVELRCDPISGHTALYWYRQSLGQGLEFLIYFQGNSAPDKSGLPSDRFSAERTGGSVSTLTIQRTQQEDSAVYLCASSHGTGKGNTIYFGEGSWLTVV.

The chain has TRBV5-4 and TRBJ1-1, with D hard to call. The germline V gene has CDR1 SGHNT and CDR2 YYREEE (reference sequence). The CDR3 contains 15 residues. Trimming shortened V by 0 bases and J by 1 base, and 10 bases separated the two germline ends. This chain's CDR3 is CASSLVGRGNTEAFF. The CDR3, as DNA: TGTGCCAGCAGCTTGGTTGGGCGCGGGAACACTGAAGCTTTCTTT.

The V call is TRBV3-1 (or the pseudogene TRBV3-2), the J call TRBJ2-7; a weak D match, TRBD1 (6 bases). Trimming left V 5 bases short and J 6 bases short, with 11 bases between. The CDR3 covers 12 residues. In germline, CDR1 is LGHDT, CDR2 YNNKEL (reference sequence). The CDR3 DNA is TGTGCCAGCAGCAGGGGACAAGGCGAGCAGTACTTC. Amino acids: CASSRGQGEQYF.

The chain couples TRBV2 to TRBJ1-2, with D unclear. The CDR3 runs 13 residues. V was cut by 7 bases and J by 6 bases, with 15 bases left in between. The germline V gene encodes CDR1 SNHLY and CDR2 FYNNEI. The DNA of the CDR3 is TGTGCCAGCACCCTCGGACCTGGGGATGGCTACACCTTC. It translates to CASTLGPGDGYTF.

The rearrangement joins TRBV6-4 to TRBJ2-2; 10 positions match TRBD2. J gave up 2 bases and V 5 bases, and 8 bases lay outside the gene matches. Germline V CDR1 and CDR2: MRHNA, SNTAGT. The CDR3 length is 17 residues. The chain's CDR3 is CASSRVLAGANTGELFF. Here the CDR3 DNA reads TGTGCCAGCAGTCGGGTGCTAGCGGGGGCTAACACCGGGGAGCTGTTTTTT.

The rearrangement uses TRBV19 and TRBJ1-1; possible D gene TRBD1, 5 bases. Trimming removed 6 bases from V and 4 bases from J, with 15 bases in between. The CDR3 is made up of 14 amino acids. The V gene's germline CDR1 is LNHDA and CDR2 SQIVND (reference sequence). The DNA of the CDR3 is TGTGCCAGTAGGAGACCGGGGGGGGGCACTGAAGCTTTCTTT. Protein product: CASRRPGGGTEAFF.

V and J are TRBV7-8 and TRBJ1-2; 8 nucleotides match TRBD1. The germline gives CDR1 SGHVS, CDR2 FQNEAQ. CDR3 length: 16 residues. Trimming at V came to 0 bases and at J to 4 bases, leaving 7 bases not matched to a gene. The CDR3 region has the DNA TGTGCCAGCAGCTTAGCTCGGACAGGGAGGGCCTATGGCTACACCTTC. Residues: CASSLARTGRAYGYTF.